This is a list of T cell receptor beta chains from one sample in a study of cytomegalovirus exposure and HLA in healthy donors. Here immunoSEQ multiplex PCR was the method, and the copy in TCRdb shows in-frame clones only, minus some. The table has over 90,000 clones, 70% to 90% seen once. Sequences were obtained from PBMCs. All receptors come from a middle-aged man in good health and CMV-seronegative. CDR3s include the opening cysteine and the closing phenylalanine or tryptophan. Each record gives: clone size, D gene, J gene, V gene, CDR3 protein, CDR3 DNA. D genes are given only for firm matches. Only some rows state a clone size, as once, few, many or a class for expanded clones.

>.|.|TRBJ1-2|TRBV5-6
CASSLLGAGGYTF
TGTGCCAGCAGCTTGTTGGGGGCTGGCGGCTACACCTTC
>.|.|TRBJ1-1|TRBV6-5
CASSYFRSVNTEAFF
TGTGCCAGCAGTTACTTTCGGTCCGTGAACACTGAAGCTTTCTTT
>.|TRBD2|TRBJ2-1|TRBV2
CASIPSGGASNEQFF
TGTGCCAGCATACCTAGCGGGGGGGCCTCCAATGAGCAGTTCTTC
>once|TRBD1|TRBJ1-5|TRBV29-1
CSVAPTGVGNQPQHF
TGCAGCGTCGCCCCGACAGGGGTTGGCAATCAGCCCCAGCATTTT
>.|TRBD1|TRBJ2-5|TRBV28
CASSRGTAPRQETQYF
TGTGCCAGCAGCCGAGGGACAGCCCCGCGCCAAGAGACCCAGTACTTC
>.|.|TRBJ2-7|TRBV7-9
CASSLGDTEQYF
TGTGCCAGCAGCTTAGGTGACACCGAGCAGTACTTC
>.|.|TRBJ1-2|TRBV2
CASSDGLPYGYTF
TGTGCCAGCAGTGACGGGTTACCCTATGGCTACACCTTC
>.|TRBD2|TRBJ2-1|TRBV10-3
CAISAGGALNEQFF
TGTGCCATCAGTGCCGGGGGGGCTCTTAATGAGCAGTTCTTC
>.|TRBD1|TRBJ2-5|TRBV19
CASSMTGGAGETQYF
TGTGCCAGTAGTATGACAGGGGGCGCGGGAGAGACCCAGTACTTC
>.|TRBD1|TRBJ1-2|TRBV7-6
CASSFGRQGHGYTF
TGTGCCAGCAGCTTCGGAAGACAGGGGCATGGCTACACCTTC
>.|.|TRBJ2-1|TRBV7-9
CASSLEGGSYNEQFF
TGTGCCAGCAGCTTGGAAGGGGGCTCCTACAATGAGCAGTTCTTC
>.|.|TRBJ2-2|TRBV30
CAWTGRGSGELFF
TGTGCCTGGACCGGCAGAGGGTCCGGGGAGCTGTTTTTT
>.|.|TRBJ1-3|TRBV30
CAWSVTAGNTIYF
TGTGCCTGGAGTGTAACAGCAGGAAACACCATATATTTT
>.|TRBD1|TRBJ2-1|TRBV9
CASSFTGDSYNEQFF
TGTGCCAGCAGCTTTACAGGGGATTCTTACAATGAGCAGTTCTTC
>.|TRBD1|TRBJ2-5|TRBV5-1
CASSGDSQETQYF
TGCGCCAGCAGCGGGGACAGCCAAGAGACCCAGTACTTC
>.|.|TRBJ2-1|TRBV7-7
CASSYGQGDLNEQFF
TGTGCTAGCAGTTACGGGCAGGGCGACTTGAATGAGCAGTTCTTC
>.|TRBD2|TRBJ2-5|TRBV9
CASSAGLAGGIMALETQYF
TGTGCCAGCAGCGCGGGACTAGCGGGGGGGATTATGGCCCTGGAGACCCAGTACTTC
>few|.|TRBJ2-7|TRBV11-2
CASTLDRLSSYEQYF
TGTGCCAGCACCTTGGACAGACTGAGCTCCTACGAGCAGTACTTC
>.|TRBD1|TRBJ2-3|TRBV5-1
CASTGGQGGDTQYF
TGCGCCAGCACAGGGGGACAAGGGGGAGATACGCAGTATTTT
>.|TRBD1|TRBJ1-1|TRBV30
CAWRDDRGEAFF
TGTGCCTGGAGAGATGACAGGGGGGAAGCTTTCTTT
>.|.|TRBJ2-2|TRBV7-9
CASRGGMDTGELFF
TGTGCCAGCCGTGGAGGAATGGACACCGGGGAGCTGTTTTTT
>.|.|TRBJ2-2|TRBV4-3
CASSQGLPTGELFF
TGCGCCAGCAGCCAAGGGCTGCCCACCGGGGAGCTGTTTTTT
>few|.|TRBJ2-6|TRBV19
CASTHPAASGANVLTF
TGTGCCAGTACCCACCCCGCGGCATCTGGGGCCAACGTCCTGACTTTC
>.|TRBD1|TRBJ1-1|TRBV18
CASSPGTANTEAFF
TGTGCCAGCTCGCCAGGGACAGCGAACACTGAAGCTTTCTTT
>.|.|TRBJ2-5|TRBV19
CASSIAGVAETQYF
TGTGCCAGTAGTATAGCAGGCGTCGCAGAGACCCAGTACTTC
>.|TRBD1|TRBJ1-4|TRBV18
CASAGQINEKLFF
TGTGCCAGCGCGGGACAGATAAATGAAAAACTGTTTTTT
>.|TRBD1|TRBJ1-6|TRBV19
CASSIGGQGDSPLHF
TGTGCCAGTAGTATAGGAGGACAGGGGGATTCACCCCTCCACTTT
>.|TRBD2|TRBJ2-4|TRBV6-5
CASTRGGLSGNIQYF
TGTGCCAGCACCCGGGGGGGCCTTAGCGGAAACATTCAGTACTTC
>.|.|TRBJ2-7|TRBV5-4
CASSFGAGARDEQYF
TGTGCCAGCAGCTTCGGCGCGGGGGCGCGGGACGAGCAGTACTTC
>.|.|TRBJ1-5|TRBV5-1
CASRGGGPSNQPQHF
TGCGCCAGCAGAGGGGGGGGGCCAAGCAATCAGCCCCAGCATTTT
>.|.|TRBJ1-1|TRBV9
CASSPEGVSTEAFF
TGTGCCAGCAGCCCGGAAGGGGTTTCCACTGAAGCTTTCTTT
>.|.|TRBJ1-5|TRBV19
CASSNGVGRNQPQHF
TGTGCCAGTAGTAACGGGGTCGGGCGCAATCAGCCCCAGCATTTT
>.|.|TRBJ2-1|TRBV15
CATSADRPHPYNEQFF
TGTGCCACCAGCGCGGACAGACCTCACCCCTACAATGAGCAGTTCTTC
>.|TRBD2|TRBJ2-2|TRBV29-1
CSVEKAGTNTGELFF
TGCAGCGTTGAAAAAGCGGGGACGAACACCGGGGAGCTGTTTTTT
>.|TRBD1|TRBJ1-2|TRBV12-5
CASGLDFRRDETGVGSNYGYTF
TGTGCTAGTGGTTTGGATTTCAGGAGGGACGAAACAGGGGTCGGATCCAACTATGGCTACACCTTC